This T cell receptor (beta chain) was sequenced in a study of blood T cell repertoires in COVID-19 (dated by TCRdb to 2018 to 2020). Background on the whole study: Samples from collaborators originated in the United States, Italy and Spain and spanned both the acute and convalescent phases of COVID-19. The material from the prospective study consisted of cDNA or gDNA derived from T cells, B-cell-depleted T cells, or PBMCs. Nearly every sample came with metadata listing a de-identified subject ID, COVID-19 status, age in years and sex. Deeply sampled blood TCRbeta repertoires from subjects exposed to, actively infected with, or recovered from COVID-19 were included in the dataset. The repertoires were released in a freely available public database intended as a resource for research on the immune response to SARS-CoV-2. The samples were drawn from the first 160 participants of the ongoing ImmuneRACE study and from over a thousand subjects provided by 6 global collaborators. Where HLA class I and class II types were available, the types were taken from metadata supplied by the sample provider, not from assay-based typing.

Collaborating institutions collected whole blood in K2EDTA tubes following their own protocols. For TCRbeta analysis, collaborators shipped samples in one of three forms: frozen whole blood, isolated PBMCs, or DNA extracted from either of those sample types. The germline V gene specifies ENHRY as CDR1 and SYGVKD as CDR2. The CDR3 has 15 amino acids, counting the end cysteine and phenylalanine. Only the CDR3 part of the read is kept: 45 bases, read in frame from the first base. The V end loses 6 bases and the J end loses 0 bases, and a stretch of 14 bases separates them. The immunoSEQ Assay, a bias-controlled multiplex PCR, was used to amplify TCRbeta CDR3 regions from genomic DNA. As for how the authors treated the data: The number of nucleated cells in each sample was estimated by amplification of reference gene primers within the assay. To quantify the absolute abundance of each unique TCRbeta CDR3 rearrangement, sequence reads were collapsed and filtered. For each sample, productive Simpson clonality was calculated by taking the square root of Simpson's diversity index across productive rearrangements. TCRdb mirrors the immuneACCESS table, restricted to in-frame sequences. Some clones are absent from its copies; in checked studies, under half trace to an unresolved V gene, and the reason for the others is unknown. Clone size and V and J calls were adopted from that table, with D and trimming inferred from the DNA. The sample contains tens of thousands of clones, about nine tenths of them found a single time. The biggest ten clones account for 6% to 7.5% of the sample.

Of note for this clone: Its recognized antigen is unknown. Within one base of it there is no much larger clone, and no base qualities were kept.

General study outcomes and caveats: How much clinical and demographic metadata was included differed by source and by participant, and the metadata was provided uncurated.

The sequencing input was peripheral blood. The V and J segments used are TRBV10-3 and TRBJ1-2; TRBD1 could be the D gene, as 6 bases match. This sequence originates from a woman older than 75 with acute or convalescent COVID-19. The sequence in DNA is TGTGCCATCAGCCTTGACAGGAGAGCTAACTATGGCTACACCTTC. Translated, it gives CAISLDRRANYGYTF.